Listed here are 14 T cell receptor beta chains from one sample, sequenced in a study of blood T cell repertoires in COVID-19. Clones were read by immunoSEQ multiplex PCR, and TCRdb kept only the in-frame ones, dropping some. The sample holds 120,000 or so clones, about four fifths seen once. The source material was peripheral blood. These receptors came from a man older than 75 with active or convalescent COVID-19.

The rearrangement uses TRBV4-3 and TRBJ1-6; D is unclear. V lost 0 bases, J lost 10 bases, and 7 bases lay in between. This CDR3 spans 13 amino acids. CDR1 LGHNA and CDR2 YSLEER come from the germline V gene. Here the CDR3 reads CASSQELGSPLHF. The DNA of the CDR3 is TGCGCCAGCAGCCAAGAGCTTGGCTCACCCCTCCACTTT.

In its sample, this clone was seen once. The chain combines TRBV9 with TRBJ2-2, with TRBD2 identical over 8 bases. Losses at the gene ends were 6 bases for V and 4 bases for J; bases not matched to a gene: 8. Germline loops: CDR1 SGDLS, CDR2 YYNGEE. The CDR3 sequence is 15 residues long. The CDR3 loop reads CASTVHGGATGELFF. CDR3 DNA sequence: TGTGCCAGCACCGTTCACGGGGGGGCCACCGGGGAGCTGTTTTTT.

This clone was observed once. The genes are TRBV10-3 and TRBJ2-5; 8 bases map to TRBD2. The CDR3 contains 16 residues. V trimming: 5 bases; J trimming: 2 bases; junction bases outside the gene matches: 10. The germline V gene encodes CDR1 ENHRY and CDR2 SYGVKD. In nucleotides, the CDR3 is TGTGCCATCAGTAGTACGATTAGCGGGGTACAAGAGACCCAGTACTTC. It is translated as CAISSTISGVQETQYF.

The CDR3 nucleotides read TGCGCCAGCAGCCTTCAGGGTCCGAACGCGGCTTTCTTT. Amino acid sequence: CASSLQGPNAAFF. The gene calls are TRBV5-1 and TRBJ1-1; D might be TRBD1 (5 bases). V was pared by 4 bases and J by 11 bases, with 18 bases between. This CDR3 has 13 residues. Germline-derived CDR1 and CDR2 are SGHRS and YFSETQ.

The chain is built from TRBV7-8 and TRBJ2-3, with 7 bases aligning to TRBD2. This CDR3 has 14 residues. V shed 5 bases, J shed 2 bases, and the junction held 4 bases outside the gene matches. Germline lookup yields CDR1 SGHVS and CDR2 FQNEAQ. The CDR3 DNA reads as TGTGCCAGCAGCCGAGGACTAGTCACAGATACGCAGTATTTT. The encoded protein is CASSRGLVTDTQYF. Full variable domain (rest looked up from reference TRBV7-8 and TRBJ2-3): GAGVSQSPRYKVAKRGQDVALRCDPISGHVSLFWYQQALGQGPEFLTYFQNEAQLDKSGLPSDRFFAERPEGSVSTLKIQRTQQEDSAVYLCASSRGLVTDTQYFGPGTRLTVL.

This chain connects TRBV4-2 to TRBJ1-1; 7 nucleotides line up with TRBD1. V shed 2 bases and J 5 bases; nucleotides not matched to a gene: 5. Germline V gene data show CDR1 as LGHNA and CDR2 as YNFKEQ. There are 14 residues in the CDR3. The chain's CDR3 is CASSQPDRVTEAFF. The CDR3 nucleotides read TGTGCCAGCAGCCAACCTGACAGGGTTACTGAAGCTTTCTTT.

The CDR3 reads CATSDWTSGGDNEQFF. The CDR3 DNA follows: TGTGCCACCAGTGATTGGACTAGCGGGGGCGACAATGAGCAGTTCTTC. This chain joins TRBV24-1 and TRBJ2-1, with 13 bases matching TRBD2. The germline V gene has CDR1 KGHDR and CDR2 SFDVKD. The ends lost 2 bases at V and 5 bases at J; junction bases unmatched: 2. CDR3 length: 16 amino acids.

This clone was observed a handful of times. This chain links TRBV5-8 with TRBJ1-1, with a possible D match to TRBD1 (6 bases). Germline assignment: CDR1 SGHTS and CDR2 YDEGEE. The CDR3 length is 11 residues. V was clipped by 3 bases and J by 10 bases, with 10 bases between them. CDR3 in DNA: TGTGCCAGCAGCTCTAGACAGGTAGCTTTCTTT. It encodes CASSSRQVAFF.

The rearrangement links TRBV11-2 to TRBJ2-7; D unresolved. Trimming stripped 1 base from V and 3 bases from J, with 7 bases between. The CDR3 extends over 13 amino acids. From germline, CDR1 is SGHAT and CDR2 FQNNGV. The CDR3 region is CASSLASVYEQYF. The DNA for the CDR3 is TGTGCCAGCAGCTTAGCCTCGGTCTACGAGCAGTACTTC. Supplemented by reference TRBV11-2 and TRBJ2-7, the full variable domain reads EAGVAQSPRYKIIEKRQSVAFWCNPISGHATLYWYQQILGQGPKLLIQFQNNGVVDDSQLPKDRFSAERLKGVDSTLKIQPAKLEDSAVYLCASSLASVYEQYFGPGTRLTVT.

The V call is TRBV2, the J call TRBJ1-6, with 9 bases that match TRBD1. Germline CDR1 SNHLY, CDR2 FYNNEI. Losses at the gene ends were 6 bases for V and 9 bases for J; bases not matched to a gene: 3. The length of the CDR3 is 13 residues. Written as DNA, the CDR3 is TGTGCCAGCAGGGACAGGGGTGCTTCACCCCTCCACTTT. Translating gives CASRDRGASPLHF.

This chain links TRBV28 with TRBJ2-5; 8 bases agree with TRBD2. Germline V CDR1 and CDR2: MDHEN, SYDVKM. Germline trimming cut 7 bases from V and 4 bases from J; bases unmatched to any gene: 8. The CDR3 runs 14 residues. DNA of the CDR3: TGTGCCAGCACCCTAGCCGGGACTAGAGAGACCCAGTACTTC. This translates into CASTLAGTRETQYF.

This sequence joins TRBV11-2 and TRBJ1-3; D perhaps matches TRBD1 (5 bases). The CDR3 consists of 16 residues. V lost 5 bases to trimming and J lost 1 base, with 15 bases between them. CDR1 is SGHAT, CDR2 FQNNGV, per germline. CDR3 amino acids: CASSTWSGESGNTIYF. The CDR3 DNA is TGTGCCAGCAGCACCTGGTCGGGGGAGTCTGGAAACACCATATATTTT.

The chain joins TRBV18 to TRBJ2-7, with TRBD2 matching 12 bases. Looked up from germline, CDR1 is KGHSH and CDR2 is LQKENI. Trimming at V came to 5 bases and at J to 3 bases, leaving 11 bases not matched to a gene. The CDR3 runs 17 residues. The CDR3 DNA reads TGTGCCAGCTCAAGGGCTAGCGGGGGGGGCCCCCTCTACGAGCAGTACTTC. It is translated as CASSRASGGGPLYEQYF. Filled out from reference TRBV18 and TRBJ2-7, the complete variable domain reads NAGVMQNPRHLVRRRGQEARLRCSPMKGHSHVYWYRQLPEEGLKFMVYLQKENIIDESGMPKERFSAEFPKEGPSILRIQQVVRGDSAAYFCASSRASGGGPLYEQYFGPGTRLTVT.

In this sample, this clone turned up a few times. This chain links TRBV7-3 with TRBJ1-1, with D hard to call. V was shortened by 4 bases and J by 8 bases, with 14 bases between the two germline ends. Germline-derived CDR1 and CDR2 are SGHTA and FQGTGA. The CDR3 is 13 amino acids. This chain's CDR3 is CASSSGSVAEAFF. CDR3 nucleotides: TGTGCCAGCAGCTCTGGGAGTGTGGCCGAAGCTTTCTTT.